These 8 T cell receptor beta chains came from one sample sequenced in a study of blood T cell repertoires in COVID-19. Measured with immunoSEQ multiplex PCR; TCRdb has only the in-frame clones, and not every one. The sample consists of 240,000 or so clones, around 88% of them appearing once. Source material: PBMCs or T cells enriched from blood (not recorded which). These receptors were taken from a woman between 40 and 55 years old with acute COVID-19.

The chain is built from TRBV9 and TRBJ2-5, with 10 bases fitting TRBD2. The CDR3 is 16 residues long. J lost 4 bases, V lost 3 bases, and 9 bases had no gene match. CDR1 is SGDLS and CDR2 is YYNGEE in the germline V gene. The CDR3 bases are TGTGCCAGCAGCGCTAGCGGGAGAGGCCTGGGAGAGACCCAGTACTTC. This encodes CASSASGRGLGETQYF. The variable domain in full, completed from reference TRBV9 and TRBJ2-5, reads DSGVTQTPKHLITATGQRVTLRCSPRSGDLSVYWYQQSLDQGLQFLIQYYNGEERAKGNILERFSAQQFPDLHSELNLSSLELGDSALYFCASSASGRGLGETQYFGPGTRLLVL.

The J gene is TRBJ1-2, the V gene TRBV7-3; no clear D. CDR1 is SGHTA, CDR2 FQGTGA, per germline. This CDR3 spans 15 amino acids. V was shortened by 0 bases and J by 3 bases, with 11 bases between the two germline ends. The CDR3 spells CASSLTGASHYGYTF. CDR3 nucleotide sequence: TGTGCCAGCAGCTTAACAGGAGCTAGTCACTATGGCTACACCTTC.

V gene TRBV4-2 combines with J gene TRBJ2-5, with TRBD2 matching over 9 bases. The J segment lost 5 bases and the V segment lost 0 bases, leaving 7 bases of the junction unmatched. The germline V gene has CDR1 LGHNA and CDR2 YNFKEQ. The CDR3 is 16 residues long. The CDR3 nucleotides read TGTGCCAGCAGCCAAGATGCTAGCGGGATGGGGGAGACCCAGTACTTC. Residues: CASSQDASGMGETQYF.

The DNA for the CDR3 is TGCAGTGCTAGAGTCGGGGGAGGCTACACCTTC. Encoded protein: CSARVGGGYTF. The chain joins TRBV20-1 to TRBJ1-2, with D maybe TRBD1 (5 bases). Trimming took 1 base from V and 8 from J, leaving 8 bases between them. The length of the CDR3 is 11 residues. Germline CDR1 is DFQATT and CDR2 is SNEGSKA (reference sequence).

The chain uses TRBV6-1 and TRBJ2-3; TRBD2 agrees at 8 bases. Germline loops: CDR1 MNHNS, CDR2 SASEGT. The CDR3 contains 16 residues. V lost 4 bases, J lost 0 bases, and 6 bases stayed unmatched. Here the CDR3 reads CASSVRAGVSTDTQYF. For the CDR3, the DNA is TGTGCCAGCAGTGTCCGAGCGGGAGTTAGCACAGATACGCAGTATTTT.

This rearrangement joins TRBV5-1 to TRBJ2-1, with 16 bases identical to TRBD2. The CDR3 spans 19 residues. Germline assignment: CDR1 SGHRS and CDR2 YFSETQ. Losses at the gene ends were 3 bases for V and 7 bases for J; bases not matched to a gene: 13. In DNA, the CDR3 is TGCGCCAGCAGCTCGGGACTAGCGGGAGGGCGGACGTCCTTTAATGAGCAGTTCTTC. Amino acid sequence: CASSSGLAGGRTSFNEQFF. Full variable domain (remainder filled in from reference TRBV5-1 and TRBJ2-1): KAGVTQTPRYLIKTRGQQVTLSCSPISGHRSVSWYQQTPGQGLQFLFEYFSETQRNKGNFPGRFSGRQFSNSRSEMNVSTLELGDSALYLCASSSGLAGGRTSFNEQFFGPGTRLTVL.

The chain combines TRBV27 with TRBJ1-2; D gene uncertain. The ends were cut back, 5 bases at V and 4 bases at J, with 20 bases in the middle. Germline loops: CDR1 MNHEY, CDR2 SMNVEV (reference sequence). The CDR3 extends over 16 amino acids. The CDR3 protein is CASSPYREPFGYGYTF. The CDR3 DNA follows: TGTGCCAGCAGTCCATACCGGGAGCCCTTTGGCTATGGCTACACCTTC.

The chain couples TRBV29-1 to TRBJ2-1, with 8 bases lining up with TRBD1. The trim removed 8 bases at V and 2 bases at J, leaving 8 bases unmatched. This CDR3 is 14 amino acids long. Germline V gene sequence: CDR1 SQVTM, CDR2 ANQGSEA. CDR3 loop: CSTPEGQAYNEQFF. Written as DNA, the CDR3 is TGCAGCACCCCTGAGGGACAGGCCTACAATGAGCAGTTCTTC.